Listed below are T cell receptor beta chains from one sample, sequenced in a study of identical twins. TCRdb itself ran the 5' RACE reads through MiXCR, one entry per CDR3 protein. The data contain under 1 million distinct CDR3 sequences, 9% to 15% of them singletons. The sample also formed part of further work on yellow fever vaccine responses in identical twins.

Sample: PBMCs. Source of these receptors: a woman younger than 30 in good health. Each CDR3 is given with its conserved first and last residue.

TRBJ2-3	TRBV11-1	CASRQPGLAGGGTQYF
TRBJ2-2	TRBV12-3/TRBV12-4	CASSLGTGGLPNTGELFF
TRBJ2-1	TRBV20-1	CSAIASSYNEQFF
TRBJ2-5	TRBV20-1	CSYFRLEEETQYF
TRBJ2-7	TRBV20-1	CSAVTGVYEQYF
TRBJ2-1	TRBV29-1	CSVEGREGRYNEQFF
TRBJ1-1	TRBV12-3/TRBV12-4	CASSSYRRGGTEAFF
TRBJ2-1	TRBV11-2	CASSWSPNFYNEQFF
TRBJ2-1	TRBV24-1	CATRGGLAYNEQFF
TRBJ2-1	TRBV12-3/TRBV12-4	CASSVAGVKNEQFF
TRBJ2-1	TRBV5-1	CASSDPSGGPYNEQFF
TRBJ2-1	TRBV20-1	CSANRLSGGGKTNEQFF
TRBJ1-1	TRBV5-1	CASTLGGADREAFF
TRBJ2-1	TRBV12-2	CANRLWTGYNEQFF
TRBJ2-5	TRBV7-8	CASSLEPGRGETQYF
TRBJ1-2	TRBV15	CATSRQVNYGYTF
TRBJ1-5	TRBV5-1	CASSLETMGQPQHF
TRBJ2-4	TRBV7-9	CASSQKRSSSKNIQYF
TRBJ1-5	TRBV2	CASRTTRGRQPQHF
TRBJ2-1	TRBV3-1	CASSPNWGGHSYNEQFF
TRBJ1-2	TRBV27	CASRLGTGGSYTF
TRBJ2-3	TRBV28	CASSQPWGPTDTQYF
TRBJ1-4	TRBV10-3	CAISERPNEKLFF
TRBJ1-1	TRBV5-1	CASSSQSGRTEAFF
TRBJ2-2	TRBV28	CASDSSASKGAGELFF
TRBJ2-1	TRBV7-2	CASSLAIKGQGHNEQFF
TRBJ2-5	TRBV12-3/TRBV12-4	CASSLTSRGQETQYF
TRBJ1-3	TRBV20-1	CSARPEWTGLGNTIYF
TRBJ2-7	TRBV12-3/TRBV12-4	CASASRQGANEQYF
TRBJ1-6	TRBV5-1	CASTLSPGETSPPLHF
TRBJ1-6	TRBV6-5	CASSSGTGGDSPLHF
TRBJ2-1	TRBV6-5	CASSYMLAGGPSSYNEQIF
TRBJ1-2	TRBV12-3/TRBV12-4	CATRKNYGYTF
TRBJ2-6	TRBV2	CASSEGGGGANVLTF
TRBJ2-7	TRBV4-1	CASSPGVGDEQYF
TRBJ1-6	TRBV4-1	CASSLQDRNSPLHF
TRBJ2-2	TRBV15	CATSREEKWRKDTGELFF
TRBJ1-6	TRBV20-1	CSATGLQGNSPLHF
TRBJ2-5	TRBV11-3	CASSLGLTTTGETQYF
TRBJ2-1	TRBV4-1	CASSHRGLEQFF
TRBJ2-2	TRBV5-6	CASSLAAAGELFF
TRBJ2-4	TRBV10-2	CASSESPANIQYF
TRBJ2-1	TRBV5-1	CASSLAGTSGLGEQFF
TRBJ2-1	TRBV12-3/TRBV12-4	CASSYPGPEQFF
TRBJ2-1	TRBV6-1	CASSEFGGVPYNEQFF
TRBJ2-3	TRBV10-3	CASASGSTDTQYF
TRBJ2-3	TRBV20-1	CSARDIKGSDTQYF
TRBJ2-2	TRBV11-3	CASSLLRLWGTGELFF
TRBJ2-2	TRBV12-3/TRBV12-4	CASSFQLTGELFF
TRBJ2-2	TRBV2	CAIGPGHLCGELFF
TRBJ1-5	TRBV7-2	CASSLSHNQPQHF
TRBJ1-2	TRBV9	CASSVGQGAGYTF
TRBJ1-6	TRBV7-8	CASSLVNSPLHF
TRBJ2-7	TRBV7-6	CASSLYSGSGIEQYF
TRBJ1-1	TRBV7-8	CASSFQGDGNTEAFF
TRBJ1-2	TRBV4-1	CASSQRAGGDYGYTF